One sample yielded the 18 T cell receptor beta chains listed below, sequenced in a study of blood T cells in healthy people across ages (dated by TCRdb to 2013 to 2016). The method was 5' RACE. The sequencing machine was an Illumina HiSeq 2500. A second PCR of roughly 7 to 12 cycles was performed with a sample-barcoded 5' primer and a J-beta primer mix. The raw public reads went through TCRdb reprocessing: fastp at Q25, MiXCR clone calling, in-frame beta chains kept. Rows are combined by CDR3 protein, so each entry shows the most common genes and DNA. The sample contains 750,000 to 850,000 distinct CDR3 sequences, approximately 25% of them found a single time. The top ten hold 3.7% of the sample. These data were also filed under a second study, of T cells of mothers and their children.

Material for sequencing was blood. Source of these receptors: a boy aged 10-17 years in good health.

This clonotype was detected a few times. V is TRBV7-9 and J is TRBJ2-1, with D hard to call. The germline CDR1 and CDR2 sequences are SEHNR and FQNEAQ (reference sequence). This CDR3 contains 15 residues. The germline V and J ends were trimmed by 5 bases and 9 bases, with 20 bases remaining between them. The CDR3: CASSPGVIGPGEQFF. CDR3 nucleotide sequence: TGTGCCAGCAGCCCCGGAGTAATTGGCCCCGGTGAGCAGTTCTTC.

This clonotype was seen at least ten times. V usage is TRBV5-1 and J usage is TRBJ2-7, with TRBD2 matching 7 bases. CDR1 is SGHRS and CDR2 is YFSETQ in the germline V gene. The ends lost 2 bases at V and 3 bases at J; junction bases unmatched: 2. The CDR3 runs to 13 residues. The DNA for the CDR3 is TGCGCCAGCAGCTTCGGACTAGACTACGAGCAGTACTTC. Amino acids: CASSFGLDYEQYF. The full variable domain, its missing parts supplied by reference TRBV5-1 and TRBJ2-7, is KAGVTQTPRYLIKTRGQQVTLSCSPISGHRSVSWYQQTPGQGLQFLFEYFSETQRNKGNFPGRFSGRQFSNSRSEMNVSTLELGDSALYLCASSFGLDYEQYFGPGTRLTVT.

This clonotype was counted only a few times. V and J are TRBV28 and TRBJ1-2; 7 nucleotides agree with TRBD1. This CDR3 is built from 15 residues. Germline loops: CDR1 MDHEN, CDR2 SYDVKM. The V gene end was trimmed by 5 bases and the J gene end by 6 bases; junction bases not matched to a gene: 12. The CDR3 sequence: CASSTQTGEVNGYTF. The CDR3 region has the DNA TGTGCCAGCAGTACGCAAACAGGGGAAGTCAATGGCTACACCTTC.

J is TRBJ1-1 and V is TRBV20-1; D is unclear. The CDR3 runs 13 residues. Germline V lookup: CDR1 DFQATT, CDR2 SNEGSKA (reference sequence). With 3 bases removed from V and 1 base from J, the gap between germline ends came to 9 bases. The CDR3 sequence is CSASRLGNTEAFF. CDR3 coding DNA: TGCAGTGCTAGCAGGCTGGGGAACACTGAAGCTTTCTTT.

The V gene is TRBV24-1, the J gene TRBJ2-1; 7 positions match TRBD1. Germline trimming cut 1 base from V and 6 bases from J; bases unmatched to any gene: 5. CDR1 is KGHDR and CDR2 is SFDVKD in the germline V gene. This CDR3 contains 15 residues. The CDR3 reads CATSDLRGLGNEQFF. As DNA, the CDR3 is TGTGCCACCAGTGATTTAAGGGGGCTAGGCAATGAGCAGTTCTTC.

This CDR3 reads CASSTDFMGNQPQHF. The CDR3 DNA reads TGTGCCAGTAGTACCGATTTCATGGGCAATCAGCCCCAGCATTTT. The chain joins TRBV19 to TRBJ1-5, with D unresolved. The germline V gene encodes CDR1 LNHDA and CDR2 SQIVND (reference sequence). The CDR3 extends over 15 amino acids. Trimming took 4 bases from V and 2 from J, leaving 12 bases between them.

This chain connects TRBV5-1 to TRBJ2-5; no clear D. The end of the DNA is better explained by TRBJ2-1, so the J call may be wrong. Germline V gene data show CDR1 as SGHRS and CDR2 as YFSETQ. This CDR3 is 12 amino acids long. For the CDR3, the DNA is TGCGCCAGCAGCTTGGTAGGGCGGGAGCAGTTCTTC. Translating it yields CASSLVGREQFF.

This clonotype was counted between two and nine times. The chain carries TRBV4-3 and TRBJ1-4; 10 nucleotides match TRBD1. Looked up from germline, CDR1 is LGHNA and CDR2 is YSLEER. With V trimmed by 4 bases and J by 5 bases, 7 bases remained unmatched. The CDR3 consists of 16 residues. This chain's CDR3 is CASSPGPGQGNEKLFF. CDR3 nucleotide sequence: TGCGCCAGCAGCCCCGGACCGGGACAGGGGAATGAAAAACTGTTTTTT.

The chain uses TRBV28 and TRBJ2-3; 8 bases agree with TRBD2. Unmatched junction bases numbered 12, after V lost 4 bases and J lost 6 bases. The CDR3 runs 16 residues. Germline assignment: CDR1 MDHEN and CDR2 SYDVKM. CDR3 protein: CASSSAPRGASDTQYF. CDR3 in DNA: TGTGCCAGCAGTTCCGCCCCGCGGGGGGCAAGCGATACGCAGTATTTT.

This clonotype was found a few times. The V and J genes are TRBV7-9 and TRBJ1-1; D call uncertain. Deletions cut 2 bases from V and 1 base from J, with 11 bases between. Germline values: CDR1 SEHNR, CDR2 FQNEAQ (reference sequence). The CDR3 is 15 amino acids. CDR3 DNA: TGTGCCAGCAGCTTACTCGGCCCCGGGAACACTGAAGCTTTCTTT. It yields the protein CASSLLGPGNTEAFF. Using reference TRBV7-9 and TRBJ1-1 for the parts outside the CDR3, the full variable domain is DTGVSQNPRHKITKRGQNVTFRCDPISEHNRLYWYRQTLGQGPEFLTYFQNEAQLEKSRLLSDRFSAERPKGSFSTLEIQRTEQGDSAMYLCASSLLGPGNTEAFFGQGTRLTVV.

V usage is TRBV5-1 and J usage is TRBJ1-4, with a tentative D call TRBD1 (5 bases). The CDR3 sequence is 13 residues long. Germline-derived CDR1 and CDR2 are SGHRS and YFSETQ. V shed 5 bases and J shed 6 bases, with 11 bases lying between them. The DNA of the CDR3 is TGCGCCAGCAGTCTGAGGGGACATGAAAAACTGTTTTTT. Its protein product is CASSLRGHEKLFF. Filled out from reference TRBV5-1 and TRBJ1-4, the complete variable domain reads KAGVTQTPRYLIKTRGQQVTLSCSPISGHRSVSWYQQTPGQGLQFLFEYFSETQRNKGNFPGRFSGRQFSNSRSEMNVSTLELGDSALYLCASSLRGHEKLFFGSGTQLSVL.

The chain employs TRBV2 and TRBJ1-2; 8 positions match TRBD1. Germline-derived CDR1 and CDR2 are SNHLY and FYNNEI. The CDR3 is 15 residues long. V trimming: 2 bases; J trimming: 8 bases; junction bases outside the gene matches: 10. The CDR3 region is CASSEPSLDRDGYTF. The CDR3 DNA reads TGTGCCAGCAGTGAACCTTCCTTGGACAGGGACGGCTACACCTTC.

This clonotype was counted only a few times. The chain carries TRBV18 and TRBJ1-6; D not resolved. The length of the CDR3 is 14 residues. The germline V and J ends were trimmed by 2 bases and 4 bases, with 6 bases remaining between them. Per the germline V gene, CDR1 is KGHSH and CDR2 is LQKENI. Here the CDR3 reads CASSPGGYNSPLHF. In nucleotides, the CDR3 is TGTGCCAGCTCACCAGGCGGATATAATTCACCCCTCCACTTT. The full variable domain, its missing parts supplied by reference TRBV18 and TRBJ1-6, is NAGVMQNPRHLVRRRGQEARLRCSPMKGHSHVYWYRQLPEEGLKFMVYLQKENIIDESGMPKERFSAEFPKEGPSILRIQQVVRGDSAAYFCASSPGGYNSPLHFGNGTRLTVT.

The rearrangement uses TRBV27 and TRBJ2-5; maybe TRBD2 (7 bases). Matching the DNA end better, TRBJ2-1 makes the J call doubtful. Germline assignment: CDR1 MNHEY and CDR2 SMNVEV (reference sequence). The CDR3 length is 15 residues. The CDR3 bases are TGTGCCAGCGCCACCCCGGGGGGCCAGAGAGGTGAGCAGTTCTTC. This sequence encodes CASATPGGQRGEQFF.

This clonotype was counted many times. J is TRBJ2-5 and V is TRBV29-1; no reliable D call. Trimming pared 7 bases from V and 4 bases from J, leaving 25 bases between. Germline V CDR1 and CDR2: SQVTM, ANQGSEA. CDR3 length equals 16 residues. The CDR3 protein is CSANIFRHGALETQYF. In nucleotides, the CDR3 is TGCAGCGCCAATATTTTCCGACACGGAGCCCTAGAGACCCAGTACTTC.

This chain uses TRBV12-3 or TRBV12-4 with TRBJ2-4; D is perhaps TRBD1 (6 bases). The ends were cut back, 5 bases at V and 1 base at J, with 15 bases in the middle. CDR3 length: 16 residues. CDR3 bases: TGTGCCAGCAGTCCTGACAGGTCGGGCGCCAAAAACATTCAGTACTTC. The encoded protein is CASSPDRSGAKNIQYF.

The V call is TRBV28, the J call TRBJ2-5; D is uncertain. CDR1 and CDR2 (germline): MDHEN, SYDVKM. CDR3 length equals 14 residues. The germline V and J ends were trimmed by 6 bases and 5 bases, with 16 bases remaining between them. DNA for the CDR3: TGTGCCAGCAGCCCCACAACACGTTTGGAGACCCAGTACTTC. It encodes CASSPTTRLETQYF.

This clonotype came up a few times. The chain employs TRBV5-1 and TRBJ2-5, with D possibly called TRBD1 or TRBD2 (5 bases each). The better agreement between TRBJ2-7 and the DNA end casts doubt on the J call. CDR1 is SGHRS and CDR2 is YFSETQ in the germline V gene. CDR3 length equals 14 residues. The CDR3 region is CASPFRDGIYEQYF. The CDR3 DNA is TGCGCCAGCCCCTTCCGGGACGGAATCTACGAGCAGTACTTC.